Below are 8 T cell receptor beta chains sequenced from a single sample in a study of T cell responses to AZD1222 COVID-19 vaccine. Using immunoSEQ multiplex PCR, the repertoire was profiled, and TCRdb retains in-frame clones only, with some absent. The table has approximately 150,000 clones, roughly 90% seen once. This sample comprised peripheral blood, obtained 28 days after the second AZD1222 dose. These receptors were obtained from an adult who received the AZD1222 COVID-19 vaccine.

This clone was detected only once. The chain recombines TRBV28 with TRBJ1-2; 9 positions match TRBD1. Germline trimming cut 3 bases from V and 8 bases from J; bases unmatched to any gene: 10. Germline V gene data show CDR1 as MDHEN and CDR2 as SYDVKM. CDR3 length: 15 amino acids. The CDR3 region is CASSLTGTGSGGYTF. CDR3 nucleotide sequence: TGTGCCAGCAGTTTGACCGGGACAGGGTCGGGAGGCTACACCTTC.

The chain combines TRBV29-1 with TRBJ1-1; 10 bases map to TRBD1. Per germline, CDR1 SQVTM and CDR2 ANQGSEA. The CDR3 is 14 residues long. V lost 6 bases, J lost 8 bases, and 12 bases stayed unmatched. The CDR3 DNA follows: TGCAGCGTAGGACAGGGGGGGACAGGGACGGAAGCTTTCTTT. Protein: CSVGQGGTGTEAFF.

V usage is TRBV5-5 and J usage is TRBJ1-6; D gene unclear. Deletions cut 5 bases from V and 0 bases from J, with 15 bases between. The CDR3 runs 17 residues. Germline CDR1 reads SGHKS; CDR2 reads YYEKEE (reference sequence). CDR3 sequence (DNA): TGTGCCAGCAGTTCGGCCCCATCGGGCTCCTATAATTCACCCCTCCACTTT. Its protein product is CASSSAPSGSYNSPLHF.

The CDR3, as DNA: TGTGCCAGCAGTTCTGGGCTTGGCTACTACGAGCAGTACTTC. Protein: CASSSGLGYYEQYF. V is TRBV5-4 and J is TRBJ2-7; D is ambiguous. V lost 5 bases and J 3 bases, leaving 15 bases between the germline ends. The CDR3 spans 14 residues. Germline V gene sequence: CDR1 SGHNT, CDR2 YYREEE (reference sequence).

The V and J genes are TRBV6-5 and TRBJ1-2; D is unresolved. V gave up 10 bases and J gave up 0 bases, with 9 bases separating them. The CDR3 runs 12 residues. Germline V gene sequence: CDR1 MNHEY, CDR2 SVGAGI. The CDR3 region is CAIQDTNYGYTF. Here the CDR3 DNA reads TGTGCCATCCAAGATACTAACTATGGCTACACCTTC.

DNA of the CDR3: TGTGCCAGCAGCCCCTTGAAGATCGTTTATGGCTACACCTTC. It is translated as CASSPLKIVYGYTF. This sequence joins TRBV16 and TRBJ1-2; D remains ambiguous. This CDR3 has 14 residues. Germline CDR1 and CDR2: KGHSY and FQNENV. The ends were cut back, 4 bases at V and 5 bases at J, with 14 bases in the middle.

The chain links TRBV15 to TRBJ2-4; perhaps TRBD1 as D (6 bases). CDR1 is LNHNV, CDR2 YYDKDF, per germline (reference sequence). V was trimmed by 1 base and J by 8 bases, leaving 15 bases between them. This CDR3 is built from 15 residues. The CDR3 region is CATSRVRGQGDIQYF. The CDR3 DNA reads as TGTGCCACCAGCAGAGTCCGGGGACAAGGGGACATTCAGTACTTC.

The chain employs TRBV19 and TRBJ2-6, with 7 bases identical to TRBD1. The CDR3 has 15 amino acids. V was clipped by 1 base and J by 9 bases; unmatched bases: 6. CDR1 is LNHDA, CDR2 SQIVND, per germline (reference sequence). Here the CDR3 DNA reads TGTGCCAGTAGTATAGCCCGGACAGGCAACAACGTCCTGACTTTC. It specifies CASSIARTGNNVLTF.